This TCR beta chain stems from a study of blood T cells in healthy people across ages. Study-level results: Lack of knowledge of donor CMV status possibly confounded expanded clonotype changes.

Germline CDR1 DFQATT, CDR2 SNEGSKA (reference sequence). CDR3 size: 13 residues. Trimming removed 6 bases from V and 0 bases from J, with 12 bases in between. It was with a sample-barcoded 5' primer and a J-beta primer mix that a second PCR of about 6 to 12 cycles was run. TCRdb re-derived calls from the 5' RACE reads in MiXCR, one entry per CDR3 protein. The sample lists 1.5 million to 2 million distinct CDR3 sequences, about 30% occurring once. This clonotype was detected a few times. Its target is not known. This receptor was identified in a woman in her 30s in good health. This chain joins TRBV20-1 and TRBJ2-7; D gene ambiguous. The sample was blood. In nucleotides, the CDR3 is TGCAGTGCCAACGGACGAAGCTCCTACGAGCAGTACTTC. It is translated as CSANGRSSYEQYF.